This TCR beta chain is drawn from a study of shared clonotypes between healthy human individuals. Study at large: For every donor, three CD4 naive, three CD4 memory, two CD8 naive and one CD8 memory plates were used.

Per the germline V gene, CDR1 is SNHLY and CDR2 is FYNNEI. The CDR3 has 14 amino acids. Trimming took 7 bases from V and 2 from J, leaving 15 bases between them. It was at deep level that the assay was run. Libraries were prepared by immunoSEQ multiplex PCR; TCRdb keeps only in-frame clonotypes and omits some of them. The sample lists roughly 2.5 million clones; just over 90% were seen once. The clonotype was recovered from a man younger than 30 in good health. The chain employs TRBV2 and TRBJ2-7, with D perhaps TRBD2 (5 bases). Sequenced: naive CD4+ T cells sorted from blood. Specified subset: CD45RA+ positively selected. CDR3 DNA sequence: TGTGCCAGCATCCCAGACTATTACACCTACGAGCAGTACTTC. This gives the protein CASIPDYYTYEQYF. The variable domain in full, completed from reference TRBV2 and TRBJ2-7, reads EPEVTQTPSHQVTQMGQEVILRCVPISNHLYFYWYRQILGQKVEFLVSFYNNEISEKSEIFDDQFSVERPDGSNFTLKIRSTKLEDSAMYFCASIPDYYTYEQYFGPGTRLTVT.